Below, 27 T cell receptor beta chains from the same sample are listed, as sequenced in a study of blood T cell dynamics during melanoma immunotherapy. The protocol was immunoSEQ multiplex PCR, while the TCRdb copy is restricted to in-frame clones and leaves out a portion. The sample lists roughly 20,000 clones, roughly 85% seen once, with over 6% in the top ten. Time point defined: week 3, after first cycle of checkpoint inhibitor. Sequenced material: blood, taken from a patient treated with checkpoint blockade. The receptors derive from a human donor with melanoma.

J is TRBJ2-1 and V is TRBV5-1; D may correspond to TRBD1 or TRBD2 (5 bases each). The V gene's germline CDR1 is SGHRS and CDR2 YFSETQ. Between the trimmed V and J ends, which lost 4 bases and 0 bases, there was a span of 11 bases. The CDR3 has 15 amino acids. The CDR3 region has the DNA TGCGCCAGCAGCCAACCCGGGGCCTCCTACAATGAGCAGTTCTTC. Translating gives CASSQPGASYNEQFF.

The DNA of the CDR3 is TGTGCCTGGAGTCGTGGTCTAGCGGGATACGGGGAGCTGTTTTTT. Its translation is CAWSRGLAGYGELFF. The rearrangement uses TRBV30 and TRBJ2-2, with TRBD2 matching 9 bases. Germline V lookup: CDR1 GTSNPN, CDR2 SVGIG (reference sequence). This CDR3 comprises 15 residues. V dropped 2 bases and J dropped 7; count of bases not matched to a gene: 8.

The chain uses TRBV6-4 and TRBJ2-1; D tentatively reads TRBD1 or TRBD2 (5 bases each). The CDR3 runs 15 residues. Germline-derived CDR1 and CDR2 are MRHNA and SNTAGT. Trimming pared 0 bases from V and 3 bases from J, leaving 9 bases between. CDR3 coding DNA: TGTGCCAGCAGTGACTCAGATGGGGGCTACAATGAGCAGTTCTTC. Protein product: CASSDSDGGYNEQFF.

This chain joins TRBV2 and TRBJ1-1; 9 bases fit TRBD1. Trimming cost V 4 bases and J 3 bases; bases outside gene matches: 3. The CDR3 is 14 residues long. Germline assignment: CDR1 SNHLY and CDR2 FYNNEI. CDR3 in amino acids: CASSAGQGYTEAFF. CDR3 nucleotide sequence: TGTGCCAGCAGTGCAGGACAGGGGTACACTGAAGCTTTCTTT. Looking up the rest from reference TRBV2 and TRBJ1-1 gives the full variable domain: EPEVTQTPSHQVTQMGQEVILRCVPISNHLYFYWYRQILGQKVEFLVSFYNNEISEKSEIFDDQFSVERPDGSNFTLKIRSTKLEDSAMYFCASSAGQGYTEAFFGQGTRLTVV.

This chain uses TRBV27 with TRBJ2-7; TRBD1 or TRBD2 may be the D gene (6 bases each). Between the trimmed V and J ends, which lost 6 bases and 5 bases, there was a span of 11 bases. The CDR3 contains 12 residues. CDR1 and CDR2 from the germline V gene are MNHEY and SMNVEV (reference sequence). The CDR3 here is CASRGAGNEQYF. Written as DNA, the CDR3 is TGTGCCAGCAGGGGGGCGGGGAACGAGCAGTACTTC.

This chain connects TRBV21-1 to TRBJ2-2. TRBV21-1 is reported as a pseudogene. The CDR3 covers 17 residues. CDR3 bases: TGTGCCAGCAGCAAAGCCCCGCTACCCCTAGGGTCCGGGGAGCTGTTTTTT. It encodes CASSKAPLPLGSGELFF.

V gene TRBV30 combines with J gene TRBJ2-6, with unresolved D. The length of the CDR3 is 14 residues. CDR1 and CDR2 from the germline V gene are GTSNPN and SVGIG (reference sequence). Trimming shortened V by 2 bases and J by 0 bases, and 5 bases separated the two germline ends. This CDR3 reads CAWSTASGANVLTF. In nucleotides, the CDR3 is TGTGCCTGGAGTACGGCCTCTGGGGCCAACGTCCTGACTTTC.

The chain combines TRBV18 with TRBJ1-4; 9 bases are shared with TRBD1. V shed 4 bases, J shed 6 bases, and the junction held 0 bases outside the gene matches. The CDR3 is 13 amino acids. Looked up from germline, CDR1 is KGHSH and CDR2 is LQKENI. This CDR3 is CASSRTGDEKLFF. Written as DNA, the CDR3 is TGTGCCAGCTCACGGACAGGGGATGAAAAACTGTTTTTT.

The chain carries TRBV7-2 and TRBJ2-7; 10 bases are shared with TRBD2. There are 14 residues in the CDR3. The V and J ends lost 7 bases and 3 bases, in that order; junction bases with no gene match: 6. The germline V gene has CDR1 SGHTA and CDR2 FQGNSA. CDR3 in DNA: TGTGCCAGCAAGATAGCGGGAGGAGGCTACGAGCAGTACTTC. Protein: CASKIAGGGYEQYF.

The chain employs TRBV28 and TRBJ1-1; the D is unclear. Trimming removed 3 bases from V and 5 bases from J, with 13 bases in between. Per germline, CDR1 MDHEN and CDR2 SYDVKM. The CDR3 covers 14 residues. The CDR3 coding sequence is TGTGCCAGCAGTTTGGGCGCAATCGGGACTGAAGCTTTCTTT. As protein: CASSLGAIGTEAFF.

The chain is built from TRBV19 and TRBJ2-7; 8 bases align to TRBD2. Looked up from germline, CDR1 is LNHDA and CDR2 is SQIVND (reference sequence). Trimming cost V 5 bases and J 5 bases; bases outside gene matches: 8. The CDR3 is 14 amino acids. The CDR3 loop is CASSPSGGPHEQYF. CDR3 bases: TGTGCCAGTAGTCCCTCGGGAGGGCCGCACGAGCAGTACTTC.

The CDR3 coding sequence is TGTGCCAGCAGTTACTCGAACGGCGGTACGCAGTATTTT. This codes for CASSYSNGGTQYF. The genes are TRBV6-6 and TRBJ2-3, with D unclear. The CDR3 covers 13 residues. Germline V CDR1 and CDR2: MNHNY, SVGAGI (reference sequence). Trimming shortened V by 0 bases and J by 8 bases, and 9 bases separated the two germline ends.

This chain joins TRBV30 and TRBJ2-2; D may be TRBD1 (6 bases). V was shortened by 0 bases and J by 6 bases, with 8 bases between the two germline ends. CDR1 and CDR2 from the germline V gene are GTSNPN and SVGIG (reference sequence). The CDR3 has 13 residues. The DNA of the CDR3 is TGTGCCTGGAGTGTACAGGGACCCGGGGAGCTGTTTTTT. As protein: CAWSVQGPGELFF.

The chain links TRBV11-1 to TRBJ2-7; D is uncertain. The CDR3 loop spans 15 amino acids. Per the germline V gene, CDR1 is SGHAT and CDR2 is FQDESV (reference sequence). Trimming pared 0 bases from V and 5 bases from J, leaving 14 bases between. Written as DNA, the CDR3 is TGTGCCAGCAGCTTAGCGCCGGCGGACCTGCACGAGCAGTACTTC. Translation: CASSLAPADLHEQYF. Using reference TRBV11-1 and TRBJ2-7 for the parts outside the CDR3, the full variable domain is EAEVAQSPRYKITEKSQAVAFWCDPISGHATLYWYRQILGQGPELLVQFQDESVVDDSQLPKDRFSAERLKGVDSTLKIQPAELGDSAMYLCASSLAPADLHEQYFGPGTRLTVT.

The V gene is TRBV7-9, the J gene TRBJ2-7, with 8 bases aligning to TRBD2. Germline assignment: CDR1 SEHNR and CDR2 FQNEAQ (reference sequence). This CDR3 region has 14 residues. Trimming at V came to 5 bases and at J to 2 bases, leaving 5 bases not matched to a gene. The chain's CDR3 is CASSPGGGPYEQYF. The CDR3 DNA reads TGTGCCAGCAGCCCCGGGGGGGGGCCCTACGAGCAGTACTTC.

The chain is built from TRBV5-1 and TRBJ2-2, with D possibly matching TRBD1 (5 bases). CDR1 is SGHRS, CDR2 YFSETQ, per germline. Trimming left V 0 bases short and J 5 bases short, with 17 bases between. The CDR3 has 17 residues. The CDR3 DNA follows: TGCGCCAGCAGCTTGGAATTATTGCGTCAGGGAACCGGGGAGCTGTTTTTT. Translating gives CASSLELLRQGTGELFF.

The chain joins TRBV30 to TRBJ1-2; D remains ambiguous. The CDR3 consists of 11 residues. V was pared by 0 bases and J by 5 bases, with 4 bases between. Germline CDR1 reads GTSNPN; CDR2 reads SVGIG (reference sequence). The CDR3 loop reads CAWSVGYGYTF. The CDR3 DNA reads TGTGCCTGGAGTGTGGGATATGGCTACACCTTC.

The table lists this clone with a few counts. J is TRBJ2-3 and V is TRBV28, with 10 bases identical to TRBD2. CDR1 is MDHEN, CDR2 SYDVKM, per germline. Losses at the gene ends were 7 bases for V and 5 bases for J; bases not matched to a gene: 12. The CDR3 is 16 amino acids. The CDR3 sequence is CASTRGLAVRKDTQYF. CDR3 DNA sequence: TGTGCCAGCACCAGAGGACTAGCGGTGAGGAAAGATACGCAGTATTTT. Based on the CDR3 plus reference TRBV28 and TRBJ2-3, the full variable domain is DVKVTQSSRYLVKRTGEKVFLECVQDMDHENMFWYRQDPGLGLRLIYFSYDVKMKEKGDIPEGYSVSREKKERFSLILESASTNQTSMYLCASTRGLAVRKDTQYFGPGTRLTVL.

The genes are TRBV7-9 and TRBJ2-2; D is possibly TRBD1 (6 bases). The germline V gene has CDR1 SEHNR and CDR2 FQNEAQ (reference sequence). V lost 3 bases and J 0 bases, leaving 14 bases between the germline ends. The CDR3 extends over 17 amino acids. The CDR3 DNA reads TGTGCCAGCAGCTTGACGATAGACAGGCCGAACACCGGGGAGCTGTTTTTT. It is translated as CASSLTIDRPNTGELFF.

The chain has TRBV19 and TRBJ2-6; D gene ambiguous. V lost 1 base to trimming and J lost 2 bases, with 0 bases between them. The CDR3 contains 13 residues. Looked up from germline, CDR1 is LNHDA and CDR2 is SQIVND (reference sequence). CDR3 sequence: CASSIAGANVLTF. As DNA, the CDR3 is TGTGCCAGTAGTATAGCTGGGGCCAACGTCCTGACTTTC.

This clone was detected only once. The J gene is TRBJ1-4, the V gene TRBV6-4, with D possibly being TRBD1 (6 bases). Trimming stripped 9 bases from V and 7 bases from J, with 18 bases between. The CDR3 has 14 residues. Germline-derived CDR1 and CDR2 are MRHNA and SNTAGT. CDR3 protein: CASRGAGVFEKLFF. The DNA for the CDR3 is TGTGCCAGTAGAGGGGCAGGGGTATTTGAAAAACTGTTTTTT.

J is TRBJ1-4 and V is TRBV7-2, with TRBD1 as a possible D gene (5 bases). The germline V gene has CDR1 SGHTA and CDR2 FQGNSA. Deletions cut 3 bases from V and 7 bases from J, with 21 bases between. The CDR3 length is 17 residues. The CDR3 nucleotides read TGTGCCAGCAGCTTGAAGGGGAAGGGGAGTGGGCTTGAAAAACTGTTTTTT. Translated: CASSLKGKGSGLEKLFF.

V is TRBV28 and J is TRBJ2-7; D is possibly TRBD1 or TRBD2 (6 bases each). This CDR3 is 15 amino acids long. The V end lost 6 bases, the J end lost 0 bases, and 15 bases lay between the germline ends. Germline CDR1 is MDHEN and CDR2 is SYDVKM. The CDR3 loop is CASRGTGTPSYEQYF. CDR3 in DNA: TGTGCCAGCAGGGGCACAGGGACTCCCTCCTACGAGCAGTACTTC.

The J gene is TRBJ2-2, the V gene TRBV28, with D unresolved. The CDR3 is made up of 13 amino acids. Germline CDR1 reads MDHEN; CDR2 reads SYDVKM. V lost 10 bases and J 1 base, leaving 10 bases between the germline ends. CDR3 sequence reads: CATTYLNTGELFF. The CDR3 nucleotides are TGTGCCACCACCTACCTGAACACCGGGGAGCTGTTTTTT.

The chain carries TRBV18 and TRBJ2-2; D is unclear. The V gene's germline CDR1 is KGHSH and CDR2 LQKENI. Trimming removed 0 bases at V and 7 bases at J, with 6 bases between. This CDR3 is 13 amino acids long. The CDR3 protein is CASSPPDLGELFF. DNA of the CDR3: TGTGCCAGCTCACCACCCGACCTCGGGGAGCTGTTTTTT.

The genes are TRBV9 and TRBJ1-1; no definite D call. V dropped 4 bases and J dropped 3 bases, with 4 bases sitting between them. There are 11 residues in the CDR3. CDR1 SGDLS and CDR2 YYNGEE come from the germline V gene. In DNA, the CDR3 is TGTGCCAGCAGCCGGGACACTGAAGCTTTCTTT. Translating it yields CASSRDTEAFF.

V usage is TRBV4-3 and J usage is TRBJ2-6, with TRBD1 matching 9 bases. J gave up 0 bases and V 4 bases, and 7 bases lay outside the gene matches. From germline, CDR1 is LGHNA and CDR2 YSLEER. This CDR3 has 18 residues. CDR3 DNA: TGCGCCAGCAGCCCTCCGGGACAGGGCAACTCTGGGGCCAACGTCCTGACTTTC. Its protein product is CASSPPGQGNSGANVLTF.